This is a list of T cell receptor beta chains from one sample in a study of blood T cells in healthy people across ages. TCRdb reprocessed the 5' RACE reads via MiXCR and lists one record per CDR3 protein. This sample has approximately 850,000 distinct CDR3 sequences, with under 45% found just once. Input material: blood. The receptors here all came from a man between 60 and 75 years old in good health. The CDR3 runs from the conserved cysteine through the conserved F or W. Each record gives: V gene, D gene, J gene, clone size, CDR3 protein, CDR3 DNA. The D gene is left open where the match is weak. The size of a clone is reported for some rows only, either as once, few or many, or as a class for expanded clones.

TRBV29-1	.	TRBJ2-2	few	CSVVWGWKGNTGELFF	TGCAGCGTTGTTTGGGGTTGGAAGGGCAACACCGGGGAGCTGTTTTTT
TRBV12-3/TRBV12-4	.	TRBJ2-1	many	CASSLVGGPMGNEQFF	TGTGCCAGCAGTTTAGTAGGCGGGCCCATGGGCAATGAGCAGTTCTTC
TRBV5-1	TRBD1	TRBJ2-1	.	CASSSTRQGAYNEQFF	TGCGCCAGCAGCTCCACCAGACAGGGGGCCTACAATGAGCAGTTCTTC
TRBV14	TRBD1	TRBJ2-7	few	CASSQGVGQGAYEQYF	TGTGCCAGCAGCCAAGGGGTAGGACAGGGGGCCTACGAGCAGTACTTC
TRBV11-1	.	TRBJ2-6	many	CASSFRATGYGANVLTF	TGTGCCAGCAGCTTTAGAGCCACAGGCTACGGGGCCAACGTCCTGACTTTC
TRBV30	.	TRBJ2-5	few	CAWSPLVQETQYF	TGTGCCTGGAGCCCTCTTGTCCAAGAGACCCAGTACTTC
TRBV15	.	TRBJ2-3	.	CATSNTDLHPDTQYF	TGTGCCACCAGTAACACTGACTTACACCCAGATACGCAGTATTTT
TRBV4-3	TRBD2	TRBJ2-1	few	CASSQAGLAVEQFF	TGCGCCAGCAGCCAGGCGGGACTAGCGGTGGAGCAGTTCTTC
TRBV6-6	.	TRBJ1-4	.	CASSTGAATNEKLFF	TGTGCCAGCAGTACGGGGGCCGCAACTAATGAAAAACTGTTTTTT
TRBV20-1	.	TRBJ1-1	.	CSAREGNRYTEAFF	TGCAGTGCTAGAGAGGGCAACAGGTACACTGAAGCTTTCTTT
TRBV4-3	TRBD2	TRBJ2-5	few	CASSQVRNRGGAYQETQYF	TGCGCCAGCAGCCAAGTAAGGAATCGCGGGGGGGCCTACCAAGAGACCCAGTACTTC
TRBV7-2	TRBD2	TRBJ2-1	.	CASSLVGGGANEQFF	TGTGCCAGCAGCTTAGTTGGCGGGGGGGCTAATGAGCAGTTCTTC
TRBV6-2/TRBV6-3	.	TRBJ1-2	few	CASNRPGDNYGYTF	TGTGCCAGCAACAGGCCAGGGGATAACTATGGCTACACCTTC
TRBV18	.	TRBJ2-1	few	CASSPHRKNEQFF	TGTGCCAGCTCACCACACCGGAAAAATGAGCAGTTCTTC
TRBV4-1	TRBD1	TRBJ2-2	.	CASSQVTGDGELFF	TGCGCCAGCAGCCAAGTCACAGGGGACGGGGAGCTGTTTTTT
TRBV30	.	TRBJ2-3	.	CACTGYADTQYF	TGTGCCTGTACAGGGTATGCAGATACGCAGTATTTT
TRBV7-2	.	TRBJ2-7	.	CASSPDASPFYEQYF	TGTGCCAGCAGCCCAGATGCTAGCCCTTTCTACGAGCAGTACTTC
TRBV15	.	TRBJ2-7	few	CATSREAVGAYEQYF	TGTGCCACCAGCAGAGAAGCCGTCGGGGCATACGAGCAGTACTTC
TRBV20-1	.	TRBJ1-3	.	CSARDGQRGSGNTIYF	TGCAGTGCTAGAGATGGACAACGGGGATCCGGAAACACCATATATTTT
TRBV29-1	.	TRBJ2-5	many	CSAWTRGYQETQYF	TGCAGCGCCTGGACAAGGGGGTACCAAGAGACCCAGTACTTC
TRBV6-1	.	TRBJ2-3	.	CASSEGLSSSGDTQYF	TGTGCCAGCAGTGAAGGGCTTAGTAGTTCAGGAGATACGCAGTATTTT
TRBV20-1	TRBD1	TRBJ1-5	few	CSARQGARQPQHF	TGCAGTGCTAGACAGGGGGCCCGTCAGCCCCAGCATTTT